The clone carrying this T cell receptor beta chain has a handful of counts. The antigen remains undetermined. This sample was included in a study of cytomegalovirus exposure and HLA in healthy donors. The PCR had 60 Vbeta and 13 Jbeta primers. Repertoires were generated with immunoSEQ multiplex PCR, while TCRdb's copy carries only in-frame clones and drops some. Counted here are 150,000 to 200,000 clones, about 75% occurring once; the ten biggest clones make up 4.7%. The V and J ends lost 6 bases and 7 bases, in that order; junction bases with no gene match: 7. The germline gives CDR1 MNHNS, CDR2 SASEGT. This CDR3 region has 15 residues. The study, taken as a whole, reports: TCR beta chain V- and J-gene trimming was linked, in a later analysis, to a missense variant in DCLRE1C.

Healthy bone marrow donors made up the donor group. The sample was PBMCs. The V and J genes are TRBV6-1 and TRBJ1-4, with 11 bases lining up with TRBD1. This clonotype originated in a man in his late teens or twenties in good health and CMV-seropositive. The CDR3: CASRGTGTGGEKLFF. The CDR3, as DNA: TGTGCCAGCAGGGGAACCGGGACAGGGGGTGAAAAACTGTTTTTT.